The following is a TCR beta chain sequence with its context. These data originate in a study of blood T cell repertoires in COVID-19. At the level of the study: Both acute and convalescent COVID-19 samples were obtained from the United States, Italy and Spain. PBMCs, B-cell-depleted T cells, or T cells provided the cDNA or gDNA that made up the material.

This CDR3 is built from 14 residues. V was clipped by 8 bases and J by 8 bases, with 18 bases between them. Germline-derived CDR1 and CDR2 are WSHSY and SAAADI. Study processing details: Amplification of reference gene primers was used by the study to estimate nucleated cell counts. The assay was immunoSEQ multiplex PCR, and TCRdb's table has in-frame clones only and misses some. Clone size and the V and J calls come from that table; the DNA yielded D and trimming. Here the sample spans 100,000 to 150,000 clones, 70% to 80% being singletons. V and J are TRBV10-2 and TRBJ1-4; tentative D call: TRBD1 (6 bases). Sequencing used peripheral blood. The TCR originated in a man in his forties or fifties with active or convalescent COVID-19. For the CDR3, the DNA is TGCGCCAGCGCCCGGGGTCCAGGGGAAGAAAAACTGTTTTTT. Its translation: CASARGPGEEKLFF.